This TCR beta chain appears in the sequencing data of a study of shared clonotypes between healthy human individuals (dated by TCRdb to 2020 to 2021). The study in broad terms: The cohort comprised two women and a few men aged 18 to 49 years. For each donor, CD4 naive and CD4 memory were each run on three plates, CD8 naive on two plates, and CD8 memory on one plate. The study deeply sequenced blood TCR repertoires of five healthy adults to estimate repertoire size and the extent of clonotype sharing between individuals. Different laboratories and diverse techniques were used to prepare libraries and sequence TCR repertoires, to increase sequencing depth and limit assay-specific biases. Each donor's leukapheresis produced roughly between about 0.9 and 9.5 billion PBMCs.

Broader findings and caveats from the paper: Incomplete sequencing was indicated by rarefaction of sorted-subset datasets, despite the large sequencing depth. When a few donors were compared, the shared fraction of clonotypes was around 5% for naive CD4, roughly 3.3% for naive CD8, 2% to 2.5% for memory CD4, and 0.4% for memory CD8. Clonotypes shared by all four sorted-subset donors showed higher generation probabilities than non-shared clonotypes. Because the study included only a small number of donors, the genetic and exposure-history diversity represented was limited. Pairwise subsampling led to the expectation that sequencing depth would affect the degree of clonotype sharing among donors. Sampling was restricted to blood, and TCR repertoires in tissues likely differ from the TCR repertoires found in blood. Estimated clonotype richness was generally larger for naive than for memory subsets.

The CDR3, cysteine through phenylalanine, is 11 amino acids long. The retained sequence is limited to the CDR3, 33 bases, with the frame set at the first base. CDR1 and CDR2 are read off the germline V gene as MDHEN and SYDVKM. Deletion took 3 bases off V and 7 bases off J, with a span of 4 bases between the germline ends. For the CD8 naive samples, CD45RO-negative cells were positively selected for CCR7, yielding a CD45RA+CCR7+ population from which TemRA cells were excluded. Donors were healthy HIV-negative adults with no recently reported acute infections or vaccinations. Every donor was a Caucasian adult residing in Nashville, Tennessee, USA. After blood collection by leukapheresis, PBMCs were isolated using Ficoll-Histopaque density gradient centrifugation and then cryopreserved in the vapor phase of liquid nitrogen. Analytical flow cytometry was used to check the purity and quantity of each magnetically sorted T cell population. Genomic DNA was isolated from each sorted fraction and quantified by UV absorbance on a Nanodrop 2000c.

TCR CDR3 regions were amplified from genomic DNA by multiplex PCR using the deep immunoSEQ assay. Genomic DNA extracted from each cell subset was distributed evenly over all wells of several immunoSEQ 96-well plates, and each plate served as one replicate. For sorted subsets, each replicate PCR was loaded with roughly 200 ng genomic DNA, equivalent to approximately 33,000 T cell genomes. Purified libraries were quantified with a Qubit 3.0 fluorometer, sized on a Bioanalyzer 2100, and re-quantified with the KAPA Library Quantification kit. Each immunoSEQ 96-well plate was sequenced on its own single-read 150-cycle Illumina NextSeq 550 flow cell. In the authors' own workflow: The immunoSEQ output contained only junctional sequences without quality scores, so filtering could not match that applied to full-length reads. To assign V/J genes and CDR3, sequences were annotated against IMGT germline references using PyIR, a Python wrapper for IgBLAST v1.9. Reads with weak V/J assignments (E-value above 1e-6), missing CDR3, stop codons, out-of-frame junctions, or ambiguous translated residues were removed. V3J clonotypes were defined as sequences sharing the same inferred V gene, J gene, and CDR3 amino acid sequence. Percentage overlap between repertoires was computed as shared unique clonotypes divided by the size of the smaller repertoire. Repertoire richness was assessed with RTK rarefaction, the Chao1 estimator, and Recon v2.1 estimates of unobserved clonotypes. For all TCRbeta clonotypes obtained by the gDNA method from several donors, generation probabilities were computed with OLGA. Here the immuneACCESS table is served through TCRdb, limited to in-frame sequences with V and J called. Missing clones are a known gap in these copies; in checked studies unresolved V genes cover under half, and the rest lacks a known reason. V and J calls and clone size come straight from that table; D and trimming were deduced from the DNA. The sample contains about 680,000 clones, around 92% of them found a single time. Approximately 22% of the sample is in the top ten clones.

To note about this clone: Its antigen is currently not known. One base away there is no much larger clone; base qualities are not given.

The sequenced sample was naive CD8+ T cells sorted from blood. This sample's cell subset or site label indicates: CD45RA+CCR7+. The receptor was derived from a man younger than 45 in good health. The chain was built from TRBV28 and TRBJ2-1; the D gene is not confidently resolved. The CDR3 here reads CASSFTNEQFF. The DNA sequence is as follows: TGTGCCAGCAGTTTTACGAATGAGCAGTTCTTC.